Described below is a single T cell receptor (beta chain) sequence and its context. This sample is part of a study of T cell changes during pregnancy in multiple sclerosis. Using immunoSEQ multiplex PCR, the repertoire was profiled, and TCRdb retains in-frame clones only, with some absent. Seen here are around 13,000 clones, around 88% observed once, and the top ten hold approximately 7.7%. This CDR3 has 13 amino acids. Trimming at V came to 5 bases and at J to 4 bases, leaving 5 bases not matched to a gene. CDR1 is SGHAT, CDR2 FQNNGV, per germline. The starting material was CD8+ T cells from peripheral blood mononuclear cells, obtained in the second trimester of pregnancy. The receptor's source is a female donor in good health, enrolled as a control in a pregnancy study. This sequence joins TRBV11-2 and TRBJ2-7, with 7 bases matching TRBD2. The CDR3 spells CASSIWRGYEQYF. As DNA, the CDR3 is TGTGCCAGCAGCATATGGCGGGGGTACGAGCAGTACTTC.